The present T cell receptor (beta chain) was sequenced within a study of T cell repertoires in cytomegalovirus infection. A few counts support this clonotype. Each CDR3 protein is one row after TCRdb ran MiXCR on the reads. Seen here are approximately 170,000 distinct CDR3 sequences, around an eighth observed once, and the top ten hold 25% to 30%. Germline CDR1 is LGHNT and CDR2 is FRNRAP. Trimming removed 2 bases from V and 3 bases from J, with 14 bases in between. The CDR3 consists of 16 residues. This rearrangement joins TRBV12-5 to TRBJ2-1; D is tentatively TRBD1 or TRBD2 (6 bases each). Sequenced input: PBMCs. The TCR originated in a human donor in good health (CMV status not recorded). Some clones in this sample may be carry-over from other donors' samples. The CDR3 region is CASGLSRGLVYNEQFF. The CDR3 nucleotides are TGTGCTAGTGGTTTGAGCCGGGGGCTTGTCTACAATGAGCAGTTCTTC.